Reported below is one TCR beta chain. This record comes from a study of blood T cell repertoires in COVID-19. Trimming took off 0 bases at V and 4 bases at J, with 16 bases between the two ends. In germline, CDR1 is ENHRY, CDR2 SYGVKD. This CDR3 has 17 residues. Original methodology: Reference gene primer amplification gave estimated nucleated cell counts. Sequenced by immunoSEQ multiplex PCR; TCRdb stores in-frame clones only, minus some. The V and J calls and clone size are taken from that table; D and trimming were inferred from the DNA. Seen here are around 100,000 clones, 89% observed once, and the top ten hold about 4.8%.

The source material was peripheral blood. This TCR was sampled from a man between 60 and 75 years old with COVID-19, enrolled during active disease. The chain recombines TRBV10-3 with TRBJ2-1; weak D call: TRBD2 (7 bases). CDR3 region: CAISESSGRGQYNEQFF. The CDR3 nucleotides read TGTGCCATCAGTGAGTCTAGTGGGAGGGGACAATACAATGAGCAGTTCTTC.